The 17 T cell receptor beta chains given below trace back to one sample, sequenced in a study of blood T cell repertoires in COVID-19. Method: immunoSEQ multiplex PCR; TCRdb's copy keeps in-frame clones and lacks some. The sample consists of approximately 76,000 clones, 80% to 90% of them appearing once. Sequenced: peripheral blood. The receptors were gathered from a man at least 80 years old in a cohort sampled during active COVID-19.

This rearrangement joins TRBV7-2 to TRBJ2-1, with D possibly TRBD1 on 5 matching bases. Trimming stripped 4 bases from V and 0 bases from J, with 13 bases between. CDR3 size: 16 residues. CDR1 and CDR2 from the germline V gene are SGHTA and FQGNSA. The CDR3 nucleotides read TGTGCCAGCAGCTCCCGACAGAGAACCTCCTACAATGAGCAGTTCTTC. This sequence encodes CASSSRQRTSYNEQFF. Supplemented by reference TRBV7-2 and TRBJ2-1, the full variable domain reads GAGVSQSPSNKVTEKGKDVELRCDPISGHTALYWYRQSLGQGLEFLIYFQGNSAPDKSGLPSDRFSAERTGGSVSTLTIQRTQQEDSAVYLCASSSRQRTSYNEQFFGPGTRLTVL.

The chain links TRBV6-6 to TRBJ1-2, with unresolved D. Germline CDR1 is MNHNY and CDR2 is SVGAGI (reference sequence). This CDR3 is built from 12 residues. With 2 bases removed from V and 7 bases from J, the gap between germline ends came to 8 bases. CDR3 DNA sequence: TGTGCCAGCAGTTACGGTCAGTCTGGCTACACCTTC. This codes for CASSYGQSGYTF.

The rearrangement links TRBV9 to TRBJ1-4, with TRBD1 as a possible D gene (6 bases). Trimming left V 4 bases short and J 5 bases short, with 18 bases between. In germline, CDR1 is SGDLS, CDR2 YYNGEE. The CDR3 covers 16 residues. The CDR3 region is CASSPFGGGANEKLFF. The CDR3 DNA reads as TGTGCCAGCAGCCCATTTGGGGGGGGCGCGAATGAAAAACTGTTTTTT.

The gene calls are TRBV4-3 and TRBJ2-5; D is possibly TRBD1 (5 bases). This CDR3 has 14 residues. The germline V and J ends were trimmed by 0 bases and 5 bases, with 10 bases remaining between them. In germline, CDR1 is LGHNA, CDR2 YSLEER. The CDR3 DNA reads TGCGCCAGCAGCCAAGATCCAGGGCTGGAGACCCAGTACTTC. As protein: CASSQDPGLETQYF.

This clone was seen only a few times. V usage is TRBV11-2 and J usage is TRBJ1-6; the D gene is possibly TRBD1 (5 bases). The CDR3 contains 16 residues. V lost 5 bases, J lost 8 bases, and 19 bases lay in between. Germline-derived CDR1 and CDR2 are SGHAT and FQNNGV. CDR3: CASSIGDLRSYSPLHF. The CDR3 nucleotides are TGTGCCAGCAGCATTGGGGACTTAAGATCATATTCACCCCTCCACTTT. Full variable domain (rest looked up from reference TRBV11-2 and TRBJ1-6): EAGVAQSPRYKIIEKRQSVAFWCNPISGHATLYWYQQILGQGPKLLIQFQNNGVVDDSQLPKDRFSAERLKGVDSTLKIQPAKLEDSAVYLCASSIGDLRSYSPLHFGNGTRLTVT.

The chain couples TRBV3-1 (or the pseudogene TRBV3-2) to TRBJ2-2, with 9 bases lining up with TRBD2. The CDR3 is 14 amino acids. Germline V gene sequence: CDR1 LGHDT, CDR2 YNNKEL (reference sequence). The V segment lost 3 bases and the J segment 7 bases; nucleotides outside the gene matches: 3. This CDR3 is CASSQTAGGGELFF. Written as DNA, the CDR3 is TGTGCCAGCAGCCAGACAGCGGGGGGCGGGGAGCTGTTTTTT.

This clone was detected once. The chain links TRBV7-6 to TRBJ2-1; 9 positions match TRBD1. Looked up from germline, CDR1 is SGHVS and CDR2 is FNYEAQ. V lost 1 base to trimming and J lost 3 bases; unmatched junction nucleotides: 1. The CDR3 is 15 residues long. CDR3: CASSLGTGDYNEQFF. The CDR3 DNA sequence: TGTGCCAGCAGCTTAGGGACAGGGGACTACAATGAGCAGTTCTTC.

The rearrangement uses TRBV28 and TRBJ2-5; no clear D gene. Germline V CDR1 and CDR2: MDHEN, SYDVKM. The CDR3 length is 12 residues. The V and J ends lost 7 bases and 5 bases respectively, with 11 bases between them. The CDR3: CASTTSRETQYF. The CDR3 coding sequence is TGTGCCAGCACCACCTCCCGGGAGACCCAGTACTTC.

The V gene is TRBV11-2, the J gene TRBJ1-5; D call uncertain. CDR1 is SGHAT and CDR2 is FQNNGV in the germline V gene. Trimming stripped 3 bases from V and 3 bases from J, with 6 bases between. This CDR3 has 13 amino acids. The CDR3 loop reads CASSLTTNQPQHF. Here the CDR3 DNA reads TGTGCCAGCAGCTTGACAACCAATCAGCCCCAGCATTTT.

The rearrangement joins TRBV11-2 to TRBJ1-1; D gene unclear. The V gene's germline CDR1 is SGHAT and CDR2 FQNNGV. V was cut by 2 bases and J by 7 bases, with 17 bases left in between. The CDR3 extends over 15 amino acids. The DNA of the CDR3 is TGTGCCAGCAGCTTAACGGGGTTAGGCGTGGGTGAAGCTTTCTTT. Its translation: CASSLTGLGVGEAFF.

The V gene is TRBV6-6, the J gene TRBJ1-1, with D perhaps matching TRBD1 (5 bases). Trimming left V 10 bases short and J 5 bases short, with 14 bases between. Per the germline V gene, CDR1 is MNHNY and CDR2 is SVGAGI (reference sequence). The CDR3 is 12 amino acids. CDR3 residues: CATQAGRTEAFF. Here the CDR3 DNA reads TGTGCCACCCAGGCGGGGCGGACTGAAGCTTTCTTT.

The chain uses TRBV4-1 and TRBJ2-7; D is uncertain. Per germline, CDR1 MGHRA and CDR2 YSYEKL. V shed 2 bases and J shed 4 bases, with 15 bases lying between them. The CDR3 contains 15 residues. The CDR3 DNA is TGCGCCAGCAGCCAACTCATGGGCGTTAGGTACGAGCAGTACTTC. Amino acid sequence: CASSQLMGVRYEQYF.

J is TRBJ1-5 and V is TRBV5-1; a possible D gene is TRBD1 (6 bases). V lost 3 bases to trimming and J lost 6 bases, with 10 bases between them. Germline-derived CDR1 and CDR2 are SGHRS and YFSETQ. This CDR3 has 13 residues. The CDR3 DNA reads as TGCGCCAGCAGCTCACAGGGCCCTCAGCCCCAGCATTTT. Translation: CASSSQGPQPQHF.

This rearrangement joins TRBV5-4 to TRBJ1-4; 7 bases align to TRBD1. With V trimmed by 6 bases and J by 2 bases, 7 bases remained unmatched. The CDR3 length is 15 residues. Germline loops: CDR1 SGHNT, CDR2 YYREEE (reference sequence). Here the CDR3 reads CASKQGVTTNEKLFF. The CDR3 DNA reads TGTGCCAGCAAGCAGGGGGTGACTACTAATGAAAAACTGTTTTTT.

The chain recombines TRBV24-1 with TRBJ2-3, with 8 bases fitting TRBD1. The CDR3 is 16 amino acids. V shed 5 bases and J 5 bases; nucleotides not matched to a gene: 11. The germline CDR1 and CDR2 sequences are KGHDR and SFDVKD. CDR3 coding DNA: TGTGCCACCAGTGGCGCGGGCAGGGGGCTCATAGATACGCAGTATTTT. Protein: CATSGAGRGLIDTQYF.

The CDR3 sequence is CASSQTGGTDTQYF. The CDR3, as DNA: TGTGCCAGTAGCCAGACAGGCGGCACAGATACGCAGTATTTT. The gene calls are TRBV19 and TRBJ2-3, with D possibly matching TRBD1 (6 bases). The ends were cut back, 6 bases at V and 1 base at J, with 11 bases in the middle. CDR1 and CDR2 (germline): LNHDA, SQIVND (reference sequence). This CDR3 is built from 14 residues.

This clone occurred a few times. The gene calls are TRBV7-9 and TRBJ1-6, with TRBD1 identical over 7 bases. The V gene end was trimmed by 5 bases and the J gene end by 8 bases; junction bases not matched to a gene: 9. The CDR3 runs 15 residues. CDR1 and CDR2 (germline): SEHNR, FQNEAQ (reference sequence). Here the CDR3 DNA reads TGTGCCAGCAGCGCAAGACAGGGTTTAGATTCACCCCTCCACTTT. Protein product: CASSARQGLDSPLHF.